This TCR beta chain appears in the sequencing data of a study of response to subunit inactivated influenza vaccine. Notes on the study in general: The authors offered the suggestion that each seasonal influenza vaccination recruits few new T cells.

The CDR3 is 14 residues long. Losses at the gene ends were 6 bases for V and 1 base for J; bases not matched to a gene: 4. Germline CDR1 reads SGHTA; CDR2 reads FQGNSA. This clonotype was observed at least ten times. Its antigen is unidentified. TCRdb passed the RT-PCR reads through MiXCR, listing each CDR3 protein once. The data contain approximately 530,000 distinct CDR3 sequences, roughly 13% of them singletons. The sequence derives from a man aged 50-59 years who received an inactivated influenza vaccine. The sample was PBMCs from blood, taken 40 to 50 days after vaccination. V is TRBV7-2 and J is TRBJ2-3; the match to TRBD1 covers 7 bases. CDR3 nucleotides: TGTGCCAGCAGTCCAGACAGGGGCACAGATACGCAGTATTTT. This encodes CASSPDRGTDTQYF.